The rows below give T cell receptor beta chains drawn from one sample of a study of long-term antiretroviral therapy in people with HIV. TCRdb's copy holds only in-frame clones and misses some; the assay was immunoSEQ multiplex PCR. The sample holds about 20,000 clones, approximately 86% seen once. The source material was unsorted PBMCs, sampled 1.3 years after starting antiretroviral therapy. The receptors were sampled from a man in his fifties or sixties with HIV. CDR3s include the opening cysteine and the closing phenylalanine or tryptophan. D genes are given only for firm matches. Clone size is stated in some rows and not others, as once, few, many or a class when expanded.

V gene,clone size,J gene,D gene,CDR3 length,CDR3 DNA,CDR3 protein
TRBV4-1,.,TRBJ2-1,TRBD2,15,TGCGCCAGCAGCCTTAGCGGGGGGGTCTACAATGAGCAGTTCTTC,CASSLSGGVYNEQFF
TRBV18,.,TRBJ2-3,TRBD2,18,TGTGCCAGCTCACCCGTGGTTTTAGCGGGGGGACGCACAGATACGCAGTATTTT,CASSPVVLAGGRTDTQYF
TRBV30,.,TRBJ1-2,.,15,TGTGCCTGGAGTGTAAAGAGGGCTGGTAACTATGGCTACACCTTC,CAWSVKRAGNYGYTF
TRBV14,.,TRBJ2-3,TRBD1,18,TGTGCCAGCAGCCAAGGGACAGGGGGCTCAGGATTCGGCGATACGCAGTATTTT,CASSQGTGGSGFGDTQYF
TRBV5-1,.,TRBJ2-3,TRBD1,16,TGCGCCAGCAGCTTAATGTCGGGGACAGGGCCAGATACGCAGTATTTT,CASSLMSGTGPDTQYF
TRBV5-4,.,TRBJ2-7,TRBD1,15,TGTGCCAGCAGCTTGGGGAAGACAGGGTTCAACGAGCAGTACTTC,CASSLGKTGFNEQYF
TRBV4-3,.,TRBJ2-3,TRBD2,15,TGCGCCAGCAGCCAAGATTTGGGGGTGGGAGGGCCGCAGTATTTT,CASSQDLGVGGPQYF
TRBV6-5,.,TRBJ2-1,.,14,TGTGCCAGCAGTTTCTCTTGGGGGAACAATGAGCAGTTCTTC,CASSFSWGNNEQFF
TRBV30,.,TRBJ1-5,.,12,TGTGCCTGGACCAAGGACCATCAGCCCCAGCATTTT,CAWTKDHQPQHF
TRBV7-6,.,TRBJ2-5,TRBD1,14,TGTGCCAGCAGCTTAAACAGGGGGCGAGAGACCCAGTACTTC,CASSLNRGRETQYF
TRBV29-1,.,TRBJ1-1,.,13,TGCAGCGTAGGGGTGTTTGGATTCACTGAAGCTTTCTTT,CSVGVFGFTEAFF
TRBV19,.,TRBJ2-2,TRBD1,18,TGTGCCAGTAGTATGGTTAGGGACAGGGGATGGGCACCGGGGGAGCTGTTTTTT,CASSMVRDRGWAPGELFF
TRBV5-1,.,TRBJ1-2,.,13,TGCGCCAGCAGCCACAGGGAATGGAATGGCTACACCTTC,CASSHREWNGYTF
TRBV10-3,.,TRBJ2-3,.,15,TGTGCCATCAGTGATCCGGGAGTATCCACAGATACGCAGTATTTT,CAISDPGVSTDTQYF
TRBV6-5,few,TRBJ2-7,.,14,TGTGCCAGCAGTTACTCCAGGGGGGGGCTCGAGCAGTACTTC,CASSYSRGGLEQYF
TRBV7-9,.,TRBJ2-1,.,11,TGTGCCAGCAGCAGGGAAGGTGAGCAGTTCTTC,CASSREGEQFF
TRBV30,.,TRBJ1-5,.,15,TGTGCCTGGAGTGAGGGCAGTTCGCACAATCAGCCCCAGCATTTT,CAWSEGSSHNQPQHF
TRBV30,.,TRBJ2-3,TRBD2,14,TGTGCCTGGAGTTGGCTAGCGGGAGCAGATACGCAGTATTTT,CAWSWLAGADTQYF
TRBV27,.,TRBJ2-5,.,15,TGTGCCAGCAGTTCTTCTTTGTGGGGGGTCGGGACCCAGTACTTC,CASSSSLWGVGTQYF
TRBV5-1,.,TRBJ1-1,.,13,TGCGCCAGCAGCTTCAGTATGAACACTGAAGCTTTCTTT,CASSFSMNTEAFF
TRBV9,.,TRBJ1-5,.,14,TGTGCCAGCAGCACGGACAGTAGCAATCAGCCCCAGCATTTT,CASSTDSSNQPQHF
TRBV2,.,TRBJ2-3,TRBD2,15,TGTGCCAGCAGCCCCCCGGGGGGGTACACAGATACGCAGTATTTT,CASSPPGGYTDTQYF
TRBV4-2,.,TRBJ2-1,TRBD2,17,TGTGCCAGCAGCCAAGATAGGCCCAGCGGGAGTATGAATGAGCAGTTCTTC,CASSQDRPSGSMNEQFF
TRBV5-1,few,TRBJ1-3,TRBD1,18,TGCGCCAGCAGCCGCGACCAACAGGGGTCGAGCTCTGGAAACACCATATATTTT,CASSRDQQGSSSGNTIYF
TRBV5-1,once,TRBJ2-1,.,15,TGCGCCAGCAGCTTGGAGCCAGGGTCCTACAATGAGCAGTTCTTC,CASSLEPGSYNEQFF
TRBV27,.,TRBJ2-5,.,14,TGTGCCAGCATGAACACCTCTCCCCAAGAGACCCAGTACTTC,CASMNTSPQETQYF
TRBV5-8,.,TRBJ2-2,.,15,TGTGCCAGCAGCCCCGAAAGATCGAACACCGGGGAGCTGTTTTTT,CASSPERSNTGELFF
TRBV9,once,TRBJ1-2,TRBD1,16,TGTGCCAGCAGCATGAGGGGGGACAGCGCTAACTATGGCTACACCTTC,CASSMRGDSANYGYTF
TRBV15,.,TRBJ1-5,.,15,TGTGCCACCAGCAGGGACAGCTATTGGAATCAGCCCCAGCATTTT,CATSRDSYWNQPQHF
TRBV7-9,few,TRBJ1-4,TRBD1,15,TGTGCCAGCACGGCCCCACAGGGGGCGGGTGAAAAACTGTTTTTT,CASTAPQGAGEKLFF
TRBV2,.,TRBJ1-2,.,14,TGTGCCAGCAGTGAAAGGGGAGAAAACTATGGCTACACCTTC,CASSERGENYGYTF
TRBV5-1,.,TRBJ2-7,.,13,TGCGCCAGCAGCCGGCGGGAAGCCTACGAGCAGTACTTC,CASSRREAYEQYF
TRBV7-9,.,TRBJ1-6,.,10,TGTGCCACCCGGCCGGTTGGGCTCCACTTT,CATRPVGLHF
TRBV27,.,TRBJ2-3,.,16,TGTGCCAGCAGTTTGCGGGGACACGTCAGCACAGATACGCAGTATTTT,CASSLRGHVSTDTQYF
TRBV2,.,TRBJ2-3,.,17,TGTGCCAGCAGCGAGTCCCGGGACTTGTCTAGCACAGATACGCAGTATTTT,CASSESRDLSSTDTQYF
TRBV18,once,TRBJ2-1,TRBD2,17,TGTGCCAGCTCACCTGTCGTGGCGGGGGGAACCCTCGGTGAGCAGTTCTTC,CASSPVVAGGTLGEQFF
TRBV7-9,few,TRBJ1-2,.,14,TGTGCCAGCACCCCCGGGGTGGGGCAATATGGCTACACCTTC,CASTPGVGQYGYTF